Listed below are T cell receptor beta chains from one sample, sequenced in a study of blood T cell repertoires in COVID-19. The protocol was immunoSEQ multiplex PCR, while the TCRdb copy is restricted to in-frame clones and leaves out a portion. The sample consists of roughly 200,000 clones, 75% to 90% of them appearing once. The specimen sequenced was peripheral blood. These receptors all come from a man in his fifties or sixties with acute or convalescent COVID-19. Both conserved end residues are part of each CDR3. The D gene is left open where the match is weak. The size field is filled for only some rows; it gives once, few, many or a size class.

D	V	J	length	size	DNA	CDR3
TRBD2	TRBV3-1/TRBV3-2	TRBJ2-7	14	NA	TGTGCCAGCAGCCCTAGCGGGAGCATCTACGAGCAGTACTTC	CASSPSGSIYEQYF
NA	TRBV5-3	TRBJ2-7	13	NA	TGTGCCACCCAGCGAGCTACCACCTACGAGCAGTACTTC	CATQRATTYEQYF
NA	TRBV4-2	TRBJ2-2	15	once	TGTGCCAGCAGCCAAGATCTTGCGTCCCCCGGGGAGCTGTTTTTT	CASSQDLASPGELFF
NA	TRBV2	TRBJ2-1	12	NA	TGTGCCAGCAGCCGGACAGCGTACGAGCAGTTCTTC	CASSRTAYEQFF
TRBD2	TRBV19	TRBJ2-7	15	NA	TGTGCCAGTAGTATTCGTGGCGGGAGGGTCTACGAGCAGTACTTC	CASSIRGGRVYEQYF
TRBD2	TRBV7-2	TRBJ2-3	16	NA	TGTGCCAGCAGCTTGGGACTAGCGGGAGATTTAGATACGCAGTATTTT	CASSLGLAGDLDTQYF
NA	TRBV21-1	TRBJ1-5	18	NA	TGTGCCAGCAGCAAAGAGTTGAGGGTACAAGGGAGCAATCAGCCCCAGCATTTT	CASSKELRVQGSNQPQHF
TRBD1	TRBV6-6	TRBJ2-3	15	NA	TGTGCCAGCAGTCTGACAGGGGCCCGGGGGGATACGCAGTATTTT	CASSLTGARGDTQYF
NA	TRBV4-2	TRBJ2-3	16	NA	TGTGCCAGCAGCCAAGAAGGGGGGAGGGTCACAGATACGCAGTATTTT	CASSQEGGRVTDTQYF
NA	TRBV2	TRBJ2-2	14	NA	TGTGCCAGCAGTTCCAGGGCAAGGACCGGGGAGCTGTTTTTT	CASSSRARTGELFF
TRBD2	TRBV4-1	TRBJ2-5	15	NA	TGCGCCAGCAGCCAAGACGTAGCGGGAAGGGAGACCCAGTACTTC	CASSQDVAGRETQYF
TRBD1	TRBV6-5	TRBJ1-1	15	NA	TGTGCCAGCAGTCCACCGGGACAGGGGCCGGGGAAAGCTTTCTTT	CASSPPGQGPGKAFF